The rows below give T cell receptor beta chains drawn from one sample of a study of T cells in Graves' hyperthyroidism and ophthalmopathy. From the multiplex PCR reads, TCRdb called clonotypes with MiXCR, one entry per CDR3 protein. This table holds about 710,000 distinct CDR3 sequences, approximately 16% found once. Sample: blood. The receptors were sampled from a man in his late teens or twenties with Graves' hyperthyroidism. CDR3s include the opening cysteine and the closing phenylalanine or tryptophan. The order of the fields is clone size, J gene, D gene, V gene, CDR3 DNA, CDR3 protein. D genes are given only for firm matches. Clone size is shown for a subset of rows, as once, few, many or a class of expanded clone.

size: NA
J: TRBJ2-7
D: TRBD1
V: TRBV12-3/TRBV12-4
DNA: TGTGCCAGCAGGTCCGGGACAGGGCTGTACGAGCAGTACTTC
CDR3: CASRSGTGLYEQYF

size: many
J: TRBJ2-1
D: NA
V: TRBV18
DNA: TGTGCCAGCTCACCAGCGATTGGCTCCTACAATGAGCAGTTCTTC
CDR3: CASSPAIGSYNEQFF

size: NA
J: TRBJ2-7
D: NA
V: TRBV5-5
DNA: TGTGCCAGCAGCCTAGACGGGACGGGGAGCTCCTACGAGCAGTACTTC
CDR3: CASSLDGTGSSYEQYF

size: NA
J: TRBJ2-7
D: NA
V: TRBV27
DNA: TGTGCCAGCAGTTTTGGGACGGTGAGCTCCTACGAGCAGTACTTC
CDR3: CASSFGTVSSYEQYF

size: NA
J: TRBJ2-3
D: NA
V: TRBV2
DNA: TGTGCCAGCAATGGGAGAAGCACAGATACGCAGTATTTT
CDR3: CASNGRSTDTQYF

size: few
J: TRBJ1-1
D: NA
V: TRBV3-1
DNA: TGTGCCAGCAGCGGGGGACTCATCCGGGAGGGTACTGAAGCTTTCTTT
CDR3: CASSGGLIREGTEAFF

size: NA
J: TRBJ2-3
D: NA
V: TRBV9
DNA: TGTGCCAGCAGCGTAGGGGCTAGCCGATACACAGATACGCAGTATTTT
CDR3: CASSVGASRYTDTQYF

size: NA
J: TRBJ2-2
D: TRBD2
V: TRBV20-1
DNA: TGCAGTGCTAGGACCCCTAGCGGGAGGGGGGGCACCGGGGAGCTGTTTTTT
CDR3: CSARTPSGRGGTGELFF

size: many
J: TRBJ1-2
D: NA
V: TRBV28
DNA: TGTGCCAGCAGTTTGACAACCTATGGCTACACCTTC
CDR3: CASSLTTYGYTF

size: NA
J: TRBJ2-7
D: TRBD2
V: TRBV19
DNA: TGTGCCAGTAGTAAGGCGACTAGCGGGAGCTACGAGCAGTACTTC
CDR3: CASSKATSGSYEQYF

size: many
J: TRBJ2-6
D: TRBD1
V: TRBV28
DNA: TGTGCCAGCAGTTTTGTTGGACAGGGCTTTTCTGGGGCCAACGTCCTGACTTTC
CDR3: CASSFVGQGFSGANVLTF

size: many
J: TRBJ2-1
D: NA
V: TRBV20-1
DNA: TGCAGTGCTAGAGATCGGCTAGCGACTTACAATGAGCAGTTCTTC
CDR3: CSARDRLATYNEQFF

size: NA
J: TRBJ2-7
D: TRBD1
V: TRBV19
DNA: TGTGCCAGTAGTATCGGACAGGGGTACTACGAGCAGTACTTC
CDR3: CASSIGQGYYEQYF